This T cell receptor (beta chain) is drawn from a study of T cell responses to AZD1222 COVID-19 vaccine. CDR3 length equals 16 residues. J lost 7 bases, V lost 0 bases, and 8 bases had no gene match. CDR1 is LGHDT and CDR2 is YNNKEL in the germline V gene (reference sequence). Repertoires were generated with immunoSEQ multiplex PCR, while TCRdb's copy carries only in-frame clones and drops some. The sample comprises 30,000 to 50,000 clones, around 90% of which are singletons, and more than 20% rests with the top ten. General observations from the study: Reports say nearly half of spike-specific TCRs go after unmutated variant regions. The study found Spike-specific TCR breadth and depth rose after two AZD1222 doses.

Concerning this clone: Its antigen is currently unknown.

V gene TRBV3-1 (or the pseudogene TRBV3-2) combines with J gene TRBJ1-5; 8 bases map to TRBD1. The sample consisted of peripheral blood, taken 28 days after the second dose of the MenACWY control vaccine. The receptor was isolated from an adult who received the MenACWY meningococcal vaccine as a control. The CDR3 reads CASSQDHGQGGQPQHF. The CDR3 DNA reads TGTGCCAGCAGCCAAGACCATGGACAGGGAGGACAGCCCCAGCATTTT.